Sequencing of this TCR beta chain was carried out in a study of T cells in Graves' hyperthyroidism and ophthalmopathy. The source material, RNA transcripts, was used to amplify TCR beta CDR3 regions. A set of HTBI primers served as the primers for a first-round RT-PCR of the TCR CDR3. MiXCR, run by TCRdb on the multiplex PCR reads, gives a single entry per CDR3 protein. This sample has just over 550,000 distinct CDR3 sequences, with about 43% found just once. Concerning this clonotype: Its antigen is unknown.

Study-wide results and caveats: A 13 V-J signature model discriminated ophthalmopathy versus stable hyperthyroidism. Most expanded thyroid clonotypes above 0.001 also appeared in blood.

This CDR3 spans 16 amino acids. Germline-derived CDR1 and CDR2 are KGHDR and SFDVKD. Losses at the gene ends were 4 bases for V and 6 bases for J; bases not matched to a gene: 5. The chain couples TRBV24-1 to TRBJ2-2; TRBD2 aligns across 12 bases. The specimen sequenced was peripheral blood or thyroid tissue (not recorded which). The TCR sequence derives from a young woman with Graves' hyperthyroidism. The CDR3 DNA follows: TGTGCCACCAGTGACGGGACTAGCGGGCTGGCCGGGGAGCTGTTTTTT. Residues: CATSDGTSGLAGELFF.